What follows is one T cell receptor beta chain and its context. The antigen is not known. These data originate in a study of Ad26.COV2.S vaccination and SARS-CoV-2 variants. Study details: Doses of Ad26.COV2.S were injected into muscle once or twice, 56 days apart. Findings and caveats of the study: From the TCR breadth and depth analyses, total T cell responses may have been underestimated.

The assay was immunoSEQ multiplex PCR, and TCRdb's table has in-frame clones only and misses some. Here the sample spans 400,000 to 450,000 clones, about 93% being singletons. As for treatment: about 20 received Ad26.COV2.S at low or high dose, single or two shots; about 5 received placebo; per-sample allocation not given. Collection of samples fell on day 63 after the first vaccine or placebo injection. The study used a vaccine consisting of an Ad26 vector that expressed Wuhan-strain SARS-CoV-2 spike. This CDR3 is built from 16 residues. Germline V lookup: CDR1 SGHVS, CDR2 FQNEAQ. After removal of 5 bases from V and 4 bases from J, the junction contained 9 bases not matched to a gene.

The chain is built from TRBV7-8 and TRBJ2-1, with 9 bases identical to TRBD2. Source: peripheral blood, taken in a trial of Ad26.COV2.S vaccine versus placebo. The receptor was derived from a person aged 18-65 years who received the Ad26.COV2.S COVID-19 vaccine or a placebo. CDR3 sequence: CASSLHAGGIYNEQFF. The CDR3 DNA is TGTGCCAGCAGCCTCCACGCGGGAGGGATTTACAATGAGCAGTTCTTC.